This T cell receptor (beta chain) was observed in a study of blood T cells in healthy people across ages. The study, taken as a whole, reports: There were more naive CD4+ cells and higher diversity in long-lived donors than in aged donors.

CDR1 SGHDN and CDR2 FVKESK come from the germline V gene. Trimming stripped 4 bases from V and 3 bases from J, with 16 bases between. The CDR3 spans 15 residues. A second PCR, run for about 7 to 11 cycles, used a sample-barcoded 5' primer plus a J-beta primer mix. TCRdb passed the 5' RACE reads through MiXCR, listing each CDR3 protein once. Of some 1.6 million distinct CDR3 sequences in the sample, about 31% were seen once. In the case of this clonotype: Its antigen is unknown.

The V gene is TRBV14, the J gene TRBJ2-7; D is ambiguous. The receptor's source is a woman in her thirties in good health. The sequenced sample consisted of blood. CDR3 sequence reads: CASSRGLGFFYEQYF. In DNA, the CDR3 is TGTGCCAGCAGCCGAGGATTAGGGTTTTTCTACGAGCAGTACTTC.